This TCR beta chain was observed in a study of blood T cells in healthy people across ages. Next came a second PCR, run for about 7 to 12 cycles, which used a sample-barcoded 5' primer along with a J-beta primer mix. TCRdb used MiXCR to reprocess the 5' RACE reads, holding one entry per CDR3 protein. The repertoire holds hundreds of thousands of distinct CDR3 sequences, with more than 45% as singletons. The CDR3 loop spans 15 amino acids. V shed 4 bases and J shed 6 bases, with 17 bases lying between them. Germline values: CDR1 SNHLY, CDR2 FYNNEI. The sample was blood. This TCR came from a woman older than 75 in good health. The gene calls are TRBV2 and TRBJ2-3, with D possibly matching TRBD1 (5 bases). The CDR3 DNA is TGTGCCAGCAGTGGACAGCCCTTACCCACGGATACGCAGTATTTT. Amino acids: CASSGQPLPTDTQYF.